This T cell receptor beta chain was found in a study of human T cells and chemical hapten exposure. Study context: A patient group, mainly female, showed alopecia areata, totalis or universalis.

Regarding time point: patch test 1, 2 weeks after DPC sensitization. The treatment denotes: therapeutic diphenylcyclopropenone sensitization with weekly scalp DPC. Each donor was an alopecia patient between 18 and 70 years of age who qualified for DPC. Study-level results: No shift was seen in TCRs above 1 in 1000 frequency with DPC sensitization.

One entry per CDR3 protein results from TCRdb running MiXCR on the RACE reads. The profile covers tens of thousands of distinct CDR3 sequences, with about 9.1% appearing a single time and about 3.1% taken by the ten largest. This clonotype was found many times. Its antigen is unknown. Trimming stripped 3 bases from V and 2 bases from J, with 7 bases between. This CDR3 spans 13 amino acids. The receptor comes from a middle-aged woman with alopecia areata. Some clones in this sample may be carry-over from other donors' samples. The input for sequencing was whole blood, taken in connection with sensitization to the hapten diphenylcyclopropenone (DPC). The genes are TRBV12-3 or TRBV12-4 and TRBJ2-5; TRBD2 might be the D (5 bases). In nucleotides, the CDR3 is TGTGCCAGCAGTTTGCGGACTCAAGAGACCCAGTACTTC. It codes for CASSLRTQETQYF.